These 31 T cell receptor beta chains originate from one sample sequenced in a study of immune evolution from preneoplasia to lung adenocarcinoma. This table comes from immunoSEQ multiplex PCR, and its TCRdb copy is limited to in-frame clones, with some not included. This repertoire shows about 11,000 clones, 76% found once; its top ten account for about 28%. Source material: FFPE normal lung tissue adjacent to the tumor. Receptors were obtained from a person aged 55-75 years with lung adenocarcinoma. Some clones in this sample may be carry-over from other donors' samples.

V gene TRBV6-1 combines with J gene TRBJ2-3; 7 nucleotides align to TRBD2. The J segment lost 2 bases and the V segment lost 4 bases, leaving 9 bases of the junction unmatched. CDR3 length equals 16 residues. Germline V gene lookup returns CDR1 MNHNS and CDR2 SASEGT. CDR3 region: CASSATRREFTDTQYF. The CDR3 coding sequence is TGTGCCAGCAGTGCCACTAGGCGGGAGTTCACAGATACGCAGTATTTT.

This chain uses TRBV7-2 with TRBJ1-1, with TRBD1 identical over 8 bases. This CDR3 contains 15 residues. Trimming took 2 bases from V and 3 from J; bases not matched to a gene: 5. The germline V gene has CDR1 SGHTA and CDR2 FQGNSA. In nucleotides, the CDR3 is TGTGCCAGCAGCTTACCCAGGGGGCGTTACACTGAAGCTTTCTTT. The encoded protein is CASSLPRGRYTEAFF.

The V gene is TRBV27, the J gene TRBJ2-7, with D possibly being TRBD1 or TRBD2 (5 bases each). V lost 6 bases and J 0 bases, leaving 9 bases between the germline ends. Per germline, CDR1 MNHEY and CDR2 SMNVEV (reference sequence). The CDR3 is 13 amino acids. CDR3 residues: CASRPGASYEQYF. The CDR3 bases are TGTGCCAGCAGACCCGGGGCCTCCTACGAGCAGTACTTC.

In its sample, this clone was seen once. V gene TRBV5-4 combines with J gene TRBJ1-1; a possible D gene is TRBD1 (6 bases). The CDR3 spans 12 residues. V lost 4 bases to trimming and J lost 11 bases, with 15 bases between them. Per germline, CDR1 SGHNT and CDR2 YYREEE (reference sequence). This CDR3 reads CASSIQGGWAFF. For the CDR3, the DNA is TGTGCCAGCAGCATACAGGGAGGATGGGCTTTCTTT.

V and J are TRBV5-1 and TRBJ1-1; TRBD1 might be the D (5 bases). Germline V gene data show CDR1 as SGHRS and CDR2 as YFSETQ. V lost 4 bases and J 6 bases, leaving 10 bases between the germline ends. This CDR3 region has 12 residues. Here the CDR3 reads CASSLGDAEAFF. In DNA form, the CDR3 reads TGCGCCAGCAGCCTAGGGGACGCTGAAGCTTTCTTT.

V is TRBV30 and J is TRBJ2-2; 8 positions agree with TRBD2. The CDR3 is 13 amino acids. Germline V CDR1 and CDR2: GTSNPN, SVGIG (reference sequence). The V gene end was trimmed by 4 bases and the J gene end by 4 bases; junction bases not matched to a gene: 2. Here the CDR3 reads CAWTSGGTGELFF. CDR3 sequence (DNA): TGTGCCTGGACGAGCGGGGGCACCGGGGAGCTGTTTTTT. Using reference TRBV30 and TRBJ2-2 for the parts outside the CDR3, the full variable domain is SQTIHQWPATLVQPVGSPLSLECTVEGTSNPNLYWYRQAAGRGLQLLFYSVGIGQISSEVPQNLSASRPQDRQFILSSKKLLLSDSGFYLCAWTSGGTGELFFGEGSRLTVL.

The V call is TRBV5-4, the J call TRBJ2-5; D is undetermined. V was pared by 3 bases and J by 2 bases, with 8 bases between. The germline CDR1 and CDR2 sequences are SGHNT and YYREEE (reference sequence). CDR3 length equals 13 residues. The CDR3 spells CASSSNGQETQYF. The CDR3 nucleotides read TGTGCCAGCAGCTCGAACGGGCAAGAGACCCAGTACTTC.

The chain has TRBV7-3 and TRBJ2-1, with TRBD1 matching over 11 bases. The junction had 8 bases not matched to a gene; V was cut back by 4 bases and J by 6 bases. CDR3 length: 16 amino acids. Germline CDR1 SGHTA, CDR2 FQGTGA. The CDR3 sequence: CASSSDRDRGGNEQFF. The CDR3 nucleotides read TGTGCCAGCAGCTCCGACCGGGACAGGGGGGGCAATGAGCAGTTCTTC.

With respect to this clone: The same CDR3 is also encoded by other DNA sequences in this sample. The genes are TRBV18 and TRBJ2-5; D is perhaps TRBD2 (6 bases). The CDR3 is made up of 13 amino acids. The V and J ends lost 3 bases and 5 bases respectively, with 10 bases between them. CDR1 is KGHSH and CDR2 is LQKENI in the germline V gene. The chain's CDR3 is CASSPGRRETQYF. CDR3 nucleotide sequence: TGTGCCAGCTCACCCGGGAGACGGGAGACCCAGTACTTC.

The J gene is TRBJ1-4, the V gene TRBV23-1; maybe TRBD1 (6 bases). TRBV23-1 is labeled an ORF, and its function is uncertain. Trimming left V 0 bases short and J 7 bases short, with 18 bases between. The CDR3 consists of 17 residues. The CDR3 spells CASSQSGRGRFREKLFF. The CDR3 DNA reads as TGCGCCAGCAGTCAATCGGGCAGGGGTCGGTTTCGTGAAAAACTGTTTTTT.

The V call is TRBV7-9, the J call TRBJ1-5; 8 bases align to TRBD1. The trim removed 3 bases at V and 4 bases at J, leaving 2 bases unmatched. CDR1 is SEHNR and CDR2 is FQNEAQ in the germline V gene (reference sequence). This CDR3 spans 14 amino acids. CDR3 DNA: TGTGCCAGCAGCTTGGGACAGGAGAATCAGCCCCAGCATTTT. Protein sequence: CASSLGQENQPQHF.

This clone is large. The gene calls are TRBV27 and TRBJ2-7; TRBD1 might be the D (5 bases). The CDR3 is 12 amino acids. The ends were cut back, 5 bases at V and 4 bases at J, with 9 bases in the middle. From germline, CDR1 is MNHEY and CDR2 SMNVEV (reference sequence). The CDR3 DNA sequence: TGTGCCAGCAGTATCCAGGGTTACGAGCAGTACTTC. Translated, it gives CASSIQGYEQYF.

The chain uses TRBV7-2 and TRBJ2-7; D unclear. The CDR3 is made up of 14 amino acids. The V gene lost 0 bases and the J gene lost 3 bases, with 9 bases spanning the gap. Germline lookup yields CDR1 SGHTA and CDR2 FQGNSA. CDR3 coding DNA: TGTGCCAGCAGCTTAGCGATCGAGCACTACGAGCAGTACTTC. This translates into CASSLAIEHYEQYF.

The chain recombines TRBV18 with TRBJ2-2, with D perhaps TRBD2 (7 bases). V lost 4 bases, J lost 3 bases, and 12 bases lay in between. This CDR3 is 15 amino acids long. CDR1 KGHSH and CDR2 LQKENI come from the germline V gene. Here the CDR3 reads CASSQRGGDTGELFF. For the CDR3, the DNA is TGTGCCAGCTCACAACGCGGGGGCGACACCGGGGAGCTGTTTTTT. The entire variable domain, with the rest obtained from reference TRBV18 and TRBJ2-2, is as follows: NAGVMQNPRHLVRRRGQEARLRCSPMKGHSHVYWYRQLPEEGLKFMVYLQKENIIDESGMPKERFSAEFPKEGPSILRIQQVVRGDSAAYFCASSQRGGDTGELFFGEGSRLTVL.

The chain is built from TRBV29-1 and TRBJ2-1; 10 bases align to TRBD1. Germline V lookup: CDR1 SQVTM, CDR2 ANQGSEA. The J segment lost 7 bases and the V segment lost 5 bases, leaving 8 bases of the junction unmatched. The CDR3 consists of 14 residues. The CDR3 nucleotides are TGCAGCGTTCCTGACAGGGGGCGCAAGAATGAGCAGTTCTTC. This codes for CSVPDRGRKNEQFF.

This clone was recorded once. The gene calls are TRBV18 and TRBJ2-7; D is tentatively TRBD1 or TRBD2 (5 bases each). The CDR3 consists of 15 residues. Trimming removed 1 base from V and 1 base from J, with 11 bases in between. The germline V gene encodes CDR1 KGHSH and CDR2 LQKENI. The CDR3 nucleotides are TGTGCCAGCTCACCACGCGAGTGGGGGTCCTACGAGCAGTACTTC. This translates into CASSPREWGSYEQYF.

V usage is TRBV6-1 and J usage is TRBJ2-4; D is ambiguous. The germline V gene encodes CDR1 MNHNS and CDR2 SASEGT. Trimming took 4 bases from V and 5 from J, leaving 6 bases between them. The length of the CDR3 is 12 residues. In nucleotides, the CDR3 is TGTGCCAGCAGTGTGGCTGAAAACATTCAGTACTTC. As protein: CASSVAENIQYF.

The chain uses TRBV28 and TRBJ2-1; weak D call: TRBD2 (5 bases). The CDR3 spans 14 residues. The germline V gene has CDR1 MDHEN and CDR2 SYDVKM. V lost 8 bases and J 10 bases, leaving 21 bases between the germline ends. The CDR3: CASRSHMRAREQFF. CDR3 nucleotides: TGTGCCAGCCGGAGTCATATGAGGGCCCGGGAGCAGTTCTTC.

This clone has just one count. This chain uses TRBV18 with TRBJ1-5; no definite D call. The CDR3 is made up of 12 amino acids. V was clipped by 3 bases and J by 10 bases, with 10 bases between them. Germline V gives CDR1 KGHSH, CDR2 LQKENI. The CDR3 DNA reads TGTGCCAGCTCACCTCTGGCAGGTCCCCAGCATTTT. Its translation is CASSPLAGPQHF.

This clone has more than one count but fewer than ten. This sequence joins TRBV28 and TRBJ1-4; the D is unclear. The CDR3 is made up of 14 amino acids. V shed 3 bases and J shed 0 bases, with 5 bases lying between them. The V gene's germline CDR1 is MDHEN and CDR2 SYDVKM. CDR3 protein: CASSFRATNEKLFF. Written as DNA, the CDR3 is TGTGCCAGCAGTTTTCGGGCAACTAATGAAAAACTGTTTTTT.

This chain uses TRBV5-1 with TRBJ2-1; possible D gene TRBD1, 5 bases. The CDR3 has 14 residues. CDR1 is SGHRS and CDR2 is YFSETQ in the germline V gene. The ends were cut back, 3 bases at V and 16 bases at J, with 23 bases in the middle. CDR3 nucleotide sequence: TGCGCCAGCAGCTCGCAAGGTTCGGACACTCCTAGTTTCTTC. Protein product: CASSSQGSDTPSFF.

The V gene is TRBV30, the J gene TRBJ2-7; no reliable D call. In germline, CDR1 is GTSNPN, CDR2 SVGIG (reference sequence). There are 12 residues in the CDR3. Trimming removed 4 bases from V and 6 bases from J, with 13 bases in between. CDR3 nucleotides: TGTGCCTGGAAAACCATCCTCGGCGAGCAGTACTTC. Translating it yields CAWKTILGEQYF.

The chain is built from TRBV5-6 and TRBJ2-3; 10 positions match TRBD2. With V trimmed by 0 bases and J by 5 bases, 9 bases remained unmatched. Germline values: CDR1 SGHDT, CDR2 YYEEEE. This CDR3 is 17 amino acids long. The CDR3 protein is CASSLDGTSDERDTQYF. The CDR3 bases are TGTGCCAGCAGCTTGGACGGGACTAGCGATGAACGAGATACGCAGTATTTT.

In the case of this clone: Additional DNA sequences in this sample encode the identical CDR3. The chain combines TRBV10-2 with TRBJ2-5; the D is unclear. Looked up from germline, CDR1 is WSHSY and CDR2 is SAAADI. The length of the CDR3 is 13 residues. Trimming took off 6 bases at V and 2 bases at J, with 10 bases between the two ends. The CDR3 spells CASRRDIQETQYF. The CDR3 coding sequence is TGCGCCAGCAGACGCGACATTCAAGAGACCCAGTACTTC.

The chain employs TRBV7-3 and TRBJ2-3; 7 bases agree with TRBD2. The V gene end was trimmed by 2 bases and the J gene end by 0 bases; junction bases not matched to a gene: 5. The CDR3 is 16 residues long. Per germline, CDR1 SGHTA and CDR2 FQGTGA. The CDR3 DNA reads as TGTGCCAGCAGCTTAGTAATGGGGGGGAGCACAGATACGCAGTATTTT. This encodes CASSLVMGGSTDTQYF.

The V gene is TRBV7-9, the J gene TRBJ2-7, with TRBD1 matching 8 bases. V was pared by 3 bases and J by 12 bases, with 7 bases of the junction left unmatched. Germline assignment: CDR1 SEHNR and CDR2 FQNEAQ (reference sequence). The CDR3 spans 12 residues. This CDR3 is CASSFETGEAYF. As DNA, the CDR3 is TGTGCCAGCAGCTTCGAGACAGGGGAGGCGTACTTC.

The chain couples TRBV7-9 to TRBJ2-7, with D perhaps TRBD2 (6 bases). The CDR3 is 15 amino acids. The V gene's germline CDR1 is SEHNR and CDR2 FQNEAQ (reference sequence). The V end was cut by 3 bases, the J end by 6 bases, with 18 bases between. The CDR3: CASSFYTGVGVEQYF. For the CDR3, the DNA is TGTGCCAGCAGCTTTTATACGGGAGTAGGAGTCGAGCAGTACTTC.

This rearrangement joins TRBV5-1 to TRBJ2-3; the match to TRBD1 covers 7 bases. The V gene end was trimmed by 4 bases and the J gene end by 3 bases; junction bases not matched to a gene: 5. The CDR3 spans 14 residues. The V gene's germline CDR1 is SGHRS and CDR2 YFSETQ. CDR3 protein: CASSLPTGTDTQYF. CDR3 coding DNA: TGCGCCAGCAGCCTTCCGACAGGGACAGATACGCAGTATTTT. Variable domain in full (rest from reference TRBV5-1 and TRBJ2-3): KAGVTQTPRYLIKTRGQQVTLSCSPISGHRSVSWYQQTPGQGLQFLFEYFSETQRNKGNFPGRFSGRQFSNSRSEMNVSTLELGDSALYLCASSLPTGTDTQYFGPGTRLTVL.

The chain combines TRBV11-3 with TRBJ1-2, with D unresolved. The CDR3 runs 13 residues. Germline V CDR1 and CDR2: SGHNT, YENEEA. The ends were cut back, 2 bases at V and 11 bases at J, with 15 bases in the middle. CDR3 sequence (DNA): TGTGCCAGCAGCTTAAGGCCGTATGGAGGGTACACCTTC. Translation: CASSLRPYGGYTF.

J is TRBJ1-2 and V is TRBV7-2; the D gene is possibly TRBD1 (6 bases). The V and J ends lost 3 bases and 2 bases respectively, with 13 bases between them. The CDR3 is 15 amino acids. Germline V CDR1 and CDR2: SGHTA, FQGNSA. The chain's CDR3 is CASSLRGAPNYGYTF. CDR3 DNA sequence: TGTGCCAGCAGCTTGAGGGGGGCCCCAAACTATGGCTACACCTTC.

V gene TRBV18 combines with J gene TRBJ1-2, with D possibly matching TRBD1 (5 bases). V lost 6 bases and J lost 3, with 11 bases in between. Germline lookup yields CDR1 KGHSH and CDR2 LQKENI. The CDR3 totals 13 residues. The chain's CDR3 is CASSGEQDYGYTF. The CDR3 nucleotides read TGTGCCAGCTCGGGGGAACAGGACTATGGCTACACCTTC. Complete variable domain (other parts from reference TRBV18 and TRBJ1-2): NAGVMQNPRHLVRRRGQEARLRCSPMKGHSHVYWYRQLPEEGLKFMVYLQKENIIDESGMPKERFSAEFPKEGPSILRIQQVVRGDSAAYFCASSGEQDYGYTFGSGTRLTVV.